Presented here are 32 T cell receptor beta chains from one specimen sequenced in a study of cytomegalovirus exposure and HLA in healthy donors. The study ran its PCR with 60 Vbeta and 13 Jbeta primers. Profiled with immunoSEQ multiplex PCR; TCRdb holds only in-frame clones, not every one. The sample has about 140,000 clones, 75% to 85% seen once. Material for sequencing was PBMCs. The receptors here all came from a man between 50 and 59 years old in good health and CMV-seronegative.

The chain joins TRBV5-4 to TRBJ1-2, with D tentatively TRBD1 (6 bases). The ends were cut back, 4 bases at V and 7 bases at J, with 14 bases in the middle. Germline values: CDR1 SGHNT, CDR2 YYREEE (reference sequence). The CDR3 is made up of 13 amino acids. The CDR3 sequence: CASSAPGHRGYTF. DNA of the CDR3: TGTGCCAGCAGCGCCCCGGGACATCGTGGCTACACCTTC. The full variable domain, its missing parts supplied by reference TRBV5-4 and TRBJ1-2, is ETGVTQSPTHLIKTRGQQVTLRCSSQSGHNTVSWYQQALGQGPQFIFQYYREEENGRGNFPPRFSGLQFPNYSSELNVNALELDDSALYLCASSAPGHRGYTFGSGTRLTVV.

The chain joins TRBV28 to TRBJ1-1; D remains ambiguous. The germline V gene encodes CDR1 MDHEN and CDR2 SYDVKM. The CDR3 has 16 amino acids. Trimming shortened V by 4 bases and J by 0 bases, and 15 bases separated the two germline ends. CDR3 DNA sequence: TGTGCCAGCAGTTCCGAGACAAACATTCTGAACACTGAAGCTTTCTTT. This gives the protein CASSSETNILNTEAFF.

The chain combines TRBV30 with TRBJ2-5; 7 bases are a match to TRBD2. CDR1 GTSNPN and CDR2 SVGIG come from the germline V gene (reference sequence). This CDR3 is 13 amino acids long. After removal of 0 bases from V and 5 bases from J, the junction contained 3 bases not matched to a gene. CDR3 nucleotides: TGTGCCTGGAGTGTGGAGGGAGGGGAGACCCAGTACTTC. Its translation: CAWSVEGGETQYF.

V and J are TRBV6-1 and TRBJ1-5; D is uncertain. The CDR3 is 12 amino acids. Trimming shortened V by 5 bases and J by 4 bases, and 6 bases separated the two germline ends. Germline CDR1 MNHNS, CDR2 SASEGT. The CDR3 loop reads CASSPFNQPQHF. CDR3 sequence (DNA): TGTGCCAGCAGTCCTTTTAATCAGCCCCAGCATTTT.

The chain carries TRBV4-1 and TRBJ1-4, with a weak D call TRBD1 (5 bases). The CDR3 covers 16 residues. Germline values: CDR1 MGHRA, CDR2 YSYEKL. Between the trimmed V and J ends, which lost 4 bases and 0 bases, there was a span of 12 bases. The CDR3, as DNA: TGCGCCAGCAGCCCGTCGGGGGGGGCAACTAATGAAAAACTGTTTTTT. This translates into CASSPSGGATNEKLFF.

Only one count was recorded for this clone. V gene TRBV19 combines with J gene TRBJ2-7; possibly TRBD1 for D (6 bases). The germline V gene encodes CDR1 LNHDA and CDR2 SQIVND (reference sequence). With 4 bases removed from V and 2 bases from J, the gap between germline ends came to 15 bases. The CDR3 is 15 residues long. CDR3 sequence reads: CASSTNTGHPYEQYF. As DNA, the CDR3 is TGTGCCAGTAGTACCAATACAGGGCACCCCTACGAGCAGTACTTC.

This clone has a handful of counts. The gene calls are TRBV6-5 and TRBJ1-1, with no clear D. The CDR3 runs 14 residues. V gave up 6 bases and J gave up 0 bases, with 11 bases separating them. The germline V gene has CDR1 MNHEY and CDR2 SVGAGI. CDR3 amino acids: CASREAGLNTEAFF. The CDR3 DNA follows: TGTGCCAGCAGAGAAGCGGGGTTGAACACTGAAGCTTTCTTT.

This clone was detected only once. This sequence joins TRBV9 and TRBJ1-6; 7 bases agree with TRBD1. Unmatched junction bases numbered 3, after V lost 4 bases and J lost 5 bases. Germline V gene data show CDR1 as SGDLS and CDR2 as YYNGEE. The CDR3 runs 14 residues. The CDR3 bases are TGTGCCAGCAGCCCCGGACAGGATAATTCACCCCTCCACTTT. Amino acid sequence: CASSPGQDNSPLHF.

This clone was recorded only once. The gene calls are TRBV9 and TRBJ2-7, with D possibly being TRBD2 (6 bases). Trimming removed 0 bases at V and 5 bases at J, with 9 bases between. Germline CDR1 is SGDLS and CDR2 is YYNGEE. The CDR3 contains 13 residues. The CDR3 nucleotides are TGTGCCAGCAGCGTAGTAGGAGGGGACGAGCAGTACTTC. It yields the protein CASSVVGGDEQYF.

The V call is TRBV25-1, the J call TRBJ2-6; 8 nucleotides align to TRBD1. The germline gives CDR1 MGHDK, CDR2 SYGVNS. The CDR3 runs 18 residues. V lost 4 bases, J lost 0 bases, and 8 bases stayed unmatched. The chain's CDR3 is CASSAIGTGRSGANVLTF. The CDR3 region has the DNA TGTGCCAGCAGTGCTATTGGGACAGGACGCTCTGGGGCCAACGTCCTGACTTTC.

As DNA, the CDR3 is TGTGCCAGCAGCCCGGTAGGGGGACTAGCGGGTTATTCCTACAATGAGCAGTTCTTC. This gives the protein CASSPVGGLAGYSYNEQFF. The chain couples TRBV7-2 to TRBJ2-1; 12 bases fit TRBD2. The CDR3 loop spans 19 amino acids. Germline trimming cut 5 bases from V and 1 base from J; bases unmatched to any gene: 12. Germline V gives CDR1 SGHTA, CDR2 FQGNSA.

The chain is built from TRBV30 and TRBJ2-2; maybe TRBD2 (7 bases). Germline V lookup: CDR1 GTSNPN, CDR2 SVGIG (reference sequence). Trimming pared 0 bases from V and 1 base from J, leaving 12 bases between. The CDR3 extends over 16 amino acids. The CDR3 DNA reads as TGTGCCTGGAGTGTACGGCGGGGGCGGAACACCGGGGAGCTGTTTTTT. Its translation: CAWSVRRGRNTGELFF.

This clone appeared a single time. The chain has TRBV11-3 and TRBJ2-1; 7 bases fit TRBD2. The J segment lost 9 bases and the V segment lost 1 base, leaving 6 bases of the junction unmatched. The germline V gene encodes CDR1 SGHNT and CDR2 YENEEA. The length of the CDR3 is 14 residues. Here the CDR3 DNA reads TGTGCCAGCAGCTTAGGCTGGGAGGGCAGTGAGCAGTTCTTC. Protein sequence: CASSLGWEGSEQFF.

CDR3 protein: CASSLDWGGQLNTEAFF. The CDR3 nucleotides are TGTGCCAGCAGCTTAGACTGGGGGGGCCAGTTGAACACTGAAGCTTTCTTT. The chain couples TRBV7-9 to TRBJ1-1; D may be TRBD1 (6 bases). CDR3 length: 17 amino acids. V lost 1 base, J lost 0 bases, and 15 bases lay in between. Germline CDR1 and CDR2: SEHNR and FQNEAQ (reference sequence).

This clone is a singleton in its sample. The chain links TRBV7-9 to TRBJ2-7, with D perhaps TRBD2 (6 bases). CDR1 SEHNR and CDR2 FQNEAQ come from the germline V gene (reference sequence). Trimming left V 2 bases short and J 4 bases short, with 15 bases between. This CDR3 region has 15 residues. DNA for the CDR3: TGTGCCAGCAGCTTAAATCCCGGGGGAGTTTACGAGCAGTACTTC. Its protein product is CASSLNPGGVYEQYF.

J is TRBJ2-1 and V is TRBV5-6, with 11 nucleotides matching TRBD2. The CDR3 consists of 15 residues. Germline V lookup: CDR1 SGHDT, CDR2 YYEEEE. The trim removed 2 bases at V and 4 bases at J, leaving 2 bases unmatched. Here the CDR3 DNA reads TGTGCCAGCAGCTTTAGCGGGAGGGGATACAATGAGCAGTTCTTC. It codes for CASSFSGRGYNEQFF.

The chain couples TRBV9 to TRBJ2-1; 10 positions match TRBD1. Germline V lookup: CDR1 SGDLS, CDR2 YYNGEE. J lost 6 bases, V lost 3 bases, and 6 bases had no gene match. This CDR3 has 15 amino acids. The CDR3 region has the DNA TGTGCCAGCAGCGCCCCCGGGACAGGGGTCAATGAGCAGTTCTTC. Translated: CASSAPGTGVNEQFF.

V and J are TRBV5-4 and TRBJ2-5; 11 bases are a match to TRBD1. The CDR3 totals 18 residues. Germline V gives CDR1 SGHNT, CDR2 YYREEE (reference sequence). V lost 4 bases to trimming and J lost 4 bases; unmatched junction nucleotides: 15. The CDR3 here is CASSPVGQGDSWGETQYF. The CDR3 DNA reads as TGTGCCAGCAGCCCGGTGGGACAGGGGGATTCGTGGGGAGAGACCCAGTACTTC.

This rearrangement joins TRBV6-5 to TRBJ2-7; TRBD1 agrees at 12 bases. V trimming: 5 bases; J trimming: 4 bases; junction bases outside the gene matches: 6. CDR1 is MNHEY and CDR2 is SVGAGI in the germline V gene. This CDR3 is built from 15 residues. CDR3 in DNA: TGTGCCAGCAGTCGCGGGACAGGGGGCTCATACGAGCAGTACTTC. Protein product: CASSRGTGGSYEQYF.

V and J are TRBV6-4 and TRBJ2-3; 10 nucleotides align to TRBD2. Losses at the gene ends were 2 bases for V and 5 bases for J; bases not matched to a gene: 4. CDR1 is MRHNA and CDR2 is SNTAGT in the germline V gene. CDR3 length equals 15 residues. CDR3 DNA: TGTGCCAGCAGTGACGGGCTAGCGGGAGTAGATACGCAGTATTTT. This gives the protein CASSDGLAGVDTQYF.

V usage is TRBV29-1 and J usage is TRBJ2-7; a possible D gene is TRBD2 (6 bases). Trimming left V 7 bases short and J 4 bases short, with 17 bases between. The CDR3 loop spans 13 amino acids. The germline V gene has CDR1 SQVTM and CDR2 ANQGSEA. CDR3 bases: TGCAGCGCCCAGGGTTGGGGGGATTACGAGCAGTACTTC. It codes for CSAQGWGDYEQYF.

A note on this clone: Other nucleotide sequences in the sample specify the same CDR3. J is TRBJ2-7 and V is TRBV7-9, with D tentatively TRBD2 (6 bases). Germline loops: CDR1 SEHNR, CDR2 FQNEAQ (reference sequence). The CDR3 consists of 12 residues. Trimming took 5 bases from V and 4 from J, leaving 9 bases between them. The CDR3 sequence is CASSPGGYEQYF. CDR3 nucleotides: TGTGCCAGCAGCCCCGGAGGGTACGAGCAGTACTTC. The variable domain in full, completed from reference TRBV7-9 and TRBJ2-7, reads DTGVSQNPRHKITKRGQNVTFRCDPISEHNRLYWYRQTLGQGPEFLTYFQNEAQLEKSRLLSDRFSAERPKGSFSTLEIQRTEQGDSAMYLCASSPGGYEQYFGPGTRLTVT.

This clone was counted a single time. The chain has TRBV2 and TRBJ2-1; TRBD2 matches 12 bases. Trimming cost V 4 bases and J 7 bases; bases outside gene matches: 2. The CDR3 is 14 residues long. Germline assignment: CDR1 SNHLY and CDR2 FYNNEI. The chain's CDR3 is CASSGLAGVNEQFF. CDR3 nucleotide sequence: TGTGCCAGCAGTGGACTAGCGGGAGTGAATGAGCAGTTCTTC.

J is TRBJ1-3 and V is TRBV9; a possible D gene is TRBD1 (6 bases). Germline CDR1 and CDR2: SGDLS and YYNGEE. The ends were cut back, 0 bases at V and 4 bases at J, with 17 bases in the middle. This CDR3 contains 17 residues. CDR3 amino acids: CASSVASGHSSGNTIYF. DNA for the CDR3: TGTGCCAGCAGCGTAGCTTCGGGACACTCGTCGGGAAACACCATATATTTT. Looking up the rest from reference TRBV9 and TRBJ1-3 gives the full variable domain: DSGVTQTPKHLITATGQRVTLRCSPRSGDLSVYWYQQSLDQGLQFLIQYYNGEERAKGNILERFSAQQFPDLHSELNLSSLELGDSALYFCASSVASGHSSGNTIYFGEGSWLTVV.

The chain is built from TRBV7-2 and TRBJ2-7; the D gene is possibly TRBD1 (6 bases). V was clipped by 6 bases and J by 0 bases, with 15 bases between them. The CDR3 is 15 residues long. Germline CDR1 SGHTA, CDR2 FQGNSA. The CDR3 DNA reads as TGTGCCAGCAGTGGGGGCGTGGGTGGCTCCTACGAGCAGTACTTC. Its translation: CASSGGVGGSYEQYF.

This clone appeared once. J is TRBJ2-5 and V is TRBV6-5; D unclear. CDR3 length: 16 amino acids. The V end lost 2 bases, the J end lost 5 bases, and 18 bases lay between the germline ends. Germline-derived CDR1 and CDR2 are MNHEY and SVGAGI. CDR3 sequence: CASSYQTSPIWETQYF. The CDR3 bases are TGTGCCAGCAGTTACCAAACAAGTCCGATTTGGGAGACCCAGTACTTC.

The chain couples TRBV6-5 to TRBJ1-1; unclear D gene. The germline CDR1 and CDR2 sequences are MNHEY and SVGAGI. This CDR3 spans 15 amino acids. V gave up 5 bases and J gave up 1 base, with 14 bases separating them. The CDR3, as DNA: TGTGCCAGCAGTCCTAATACCCTGAAGAACACTGAAGCTTTCTTT. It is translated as CASSPNTLKNTEAFF.

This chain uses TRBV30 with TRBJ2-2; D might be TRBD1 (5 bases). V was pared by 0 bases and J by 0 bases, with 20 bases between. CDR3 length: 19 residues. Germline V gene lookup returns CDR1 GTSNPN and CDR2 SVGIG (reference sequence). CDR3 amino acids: CAWSVIRQTRKANTGELFF. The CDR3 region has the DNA TGTGCCTGGAGTGTCATACGACAGACCCGAAAGGCGAACACCGGGGAGCTGTTTTTT.

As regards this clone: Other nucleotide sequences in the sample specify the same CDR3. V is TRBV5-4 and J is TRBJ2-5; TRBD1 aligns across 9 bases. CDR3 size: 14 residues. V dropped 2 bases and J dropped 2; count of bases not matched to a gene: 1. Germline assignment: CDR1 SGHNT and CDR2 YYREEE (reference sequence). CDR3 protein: CASSFGQGQETQYF. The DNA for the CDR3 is TGTGCCAGCAGCTTTGGACAGGGGCAAGAGACCCAGTACTTC.

The CDR3 protein is CASSLEGQASYEQYF. CDR3 DNA sequence: TGTGCCAGCAGTCTAGAGGGACAGGCGTCCTACGAGCAGTACTTC. The J gene is TRBJ2-7, the V gene TRBV6-1; 8 nucleotides agree with TRBD1. The germline CDR1 and CDR2 sequences are MNHNS and SASEGT. The CDR3 totals 15 residues. The trim removed 5 bases at V and 1 base at J, leaving 7 bases unmatched.

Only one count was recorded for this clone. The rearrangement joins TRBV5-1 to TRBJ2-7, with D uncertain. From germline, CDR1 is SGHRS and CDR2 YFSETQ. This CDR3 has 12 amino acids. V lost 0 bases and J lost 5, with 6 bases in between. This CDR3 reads CASSLGEDEQYF. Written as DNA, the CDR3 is TGCGCCAGCAGCTTGGGCGAGGACGAGCAGTACTTC.

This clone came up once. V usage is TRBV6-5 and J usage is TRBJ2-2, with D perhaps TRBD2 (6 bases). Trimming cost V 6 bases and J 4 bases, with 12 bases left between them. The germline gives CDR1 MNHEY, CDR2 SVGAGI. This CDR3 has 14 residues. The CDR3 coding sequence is TGTGCCAGCAGGGTGACTAGTAGCACCGGGGAGCTGTTTTTT. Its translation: CASRVTSSTGELFF.